What follows describes a single T cell receptor beta chain. Its antigen is unknown. V lost 3 bases, J lost 8 bases, and 19 bases lay in between. Germline loops: CDR1 MDHEN, CDR2 SYDVKM. CDR3 length equals 15 residues. Here immunoSEQ multiplex PCR was the method, and the copy in TCRdb shows in-frame clones only, minus some. The data contain approximately 90,000 clones, around 80% of them singletons. This entry is derived from a study of graft-versus-host responses after intestinal transplantation. Regarding the study as a whole: There was an association between peak levels of circulating GvH clones and early post-transplant HvG declines. Present in recipient marrow, GvH clones included some that appeared first in ileum or blood.

The specimen comprised unstimulated CD4+ T cells sorted from spleen or lymph node cells, sampled before intestinal transplant. The chain carries TRBV28 and TRBJ1-2, with D perhaps TRBD1 (6 bases). The clonotype was recovered from a human donor who received an intestinal transplant. CDR3 nucleotides: TGTGCCAGCAGTTTGGGGGGGGCCCTCCTTTGGGGCTACACCTTC. Protein sequence: CASSLGGALLWGYTF.